The 19 T cell receptor beta chains given below trace back to one sample, sequenced in a study of early T cells in non-severe SARS-CoV-2 infection. TCRdb re-called the 5' RACE reads through MiXCR, storing one row per CDR3 protein. Altogether roughly 53,000 distinct CDR3 sequences are present, about 10% being singletons, with the ten largest covering roughly 4.8%. The sample was whole blood. The source is an adult who was a healthcare worker with PCR-confirmed SARS-CoV-2 infection or an uninfected control (not recorded which).

This clonotype appeared a few times. The chain links TRBV5-5 to TRBJ1-2; TRBD1 agrees at 9 bases. The length of the CDR3 is 15 residues. Germline V gene lookup returns CDR1 SGHKS and CDR2 YYEKEE (reference sequence). V lost 0 bases to trimming and J lost 7 bases; unmatched junction nucleotides: 7. The CDR3, as DNA: TGTGCCAGCAGCTTGGTCGGGACAGGGAAGGCTGGCTACACCTTC. Translated, it gives CASSLVGTGKAGYTF.

This clonotype came up many times. J is TRBJ2-7 and V is TRBV11-2; D is possibly TRBD1 (7 bases). V was trimmed by 6 bases and J by 1 base, leaving 19 bases between them. The CDR3 contains 16 residues. CDR1 and CDR2 from the germline V gene are SGHAT and FQNNGV. The CDR3 reads CASSWNRGGLSYEQYF. The CDR3 nucleotides read TGTGCCAGCAGTTGGAACAGGGGAGGATTATCCTACGAGCAGTACTTC.

V gene TRBV7-4 combines with J gene TRBJ2-7; TRBD1 matches 8 bases. The CDR3 runs to 14 residues. V was clipped by 1 base and J by 5 bases; unmatched bases: 4. CDR1 and CDR2 (germline): SGHVT, SQSDAQ. The CDR3 DNA is TGTGCCAGCAGCTTAGGGGACAGGACGCACGAGCAGTACTTC. Amino acid sequence: CASSLGDRTHEQYF.

This clonotype has a handful of counts. The chain employs TRBV6-5 and TRBJ2-3; D may match TRBD1 or TRBD2 (5 bases each). CDR1 and CDR2 (germline): MNHEY, SVGAGI. CDR3 length: 18 residues. V lost 0 bases to trimming and J lost 0 bases, with 16 bases between them. CDR3 amino acids: CASSYSPTGTSSTDTQYF. For the CDR3, the DNA is TGTGCCAGCAGTTACTCACCTACCGGGACCTCTAGCACAGATACGCAGTATTTT.

This clonotype has at least ten counts. V gene TRBV29-1 combines with J gene TRBJ1-1, with D maybe TRBD1 (5 bases). This CDR3 contains 12 residues. The germline V gene has CDR1 SQVTM and CDR2 ANQGSEA. V was cut by 6 bases and J by 6 bases, with 14 bases left in between. DNA for the CDR3: TGCAGCGTCGCGACAGCAGTCGCTGAAGCTTTCTTT. This translates into CSVATAVAEAFF.

The chain carries TRBV6-5 and TRBJ1-6, with D perhaps matching TRBD1 (5 bases). V gave up 9 bases and J gave up 11 bases, with 17 bases separating them. Germline-derived CDR1 and CDR2 are MNHEY and SVGAGI. The CDR3 extends over 13 amino acids. The DNA for the CDR3 is TGTGCCAGTTCACAGGTGGCGCATACACCCCTCCACTTT. It specifies CASSQVAHTPLHF.

The chain uses TRBV6-1 and TRBJ1-3, with D maybe TRBD1 (6 bases). The CDR3 consists of 16 residues. Germline values: CDR1 MNHNS, CDR2 SASEGT. The germline V and J ends were trimmed by 5 bases and 3 bases, with 17 bases remaining between them. CDR3 sequence (DNA): TGTGCCAGCAGTACAGGGACGTCCTTCGTTGGAAACACCATATATTTT. Its translation: CASSTGTSFVGNTIYF.

A remark on this clonotype: This may stem from a read error, because a much larger clone lies one nucleotide away. This rearrangement joins TRBV7-2 to TRBJ2-1; D is possibly TRBD2 (5 bases). CDR3 length: 14 amino acids. CDR1 SGHTA and CDR2 FQGNSA come from the germline V gene. CDR3 protein: CVSSPTRAYNEQFF. CDR3 DNA sequence: TGTGTCAGCAGCCCAACTAGGGCCTACAATGAGCAGTTCTTC. Filled out from reference TRBV7-2 and TRBJ2-1, the complete variable domain reads GAGVSQSPSNKVTEKGKDVELRCDPISGHTALYWYRQSLGQGLEFLIYFQGNSAPDKSGLPSDRFSAERTGGSVSTLTIQRTQQEDSAVYLCVSSPTRAYNEQFFGPGTRLTVL.

This clonotype was detected many times. In DNA form, the CDR3 reads TGTGCCAGCAGCCAAGCAGGGTCGAACACCGGGGAGCTGTTTTTT. Encoded protein: CASSQAGSNTGELFF. The chain carries TRBV4-2 and TRBJ2-2; D possibly corresponds to TRBD1 (5 bases). CDR3 length: 15 amino acids. Germline CDR1 is LGHNA and CDR2 is YNFKEQ. Trimming left V 1 base short and J 0 bases short, with 6 bases between.

This clonotype was observed a few times. The chain uses TRBV29-1 and TRBJ2-4; 8 nucleotides match TRBD2. J lost 8 bases, V lost 3 bases, and 3 bases had no gene match. CDR1 and CDR2 (germline): SQVTM, ANQGSEA. This CDR3 has 12 residues. CDR3 amino acids: CSVDGGVDIQYF. In DNA form, the CDR3 reads TGCAGCGTTGACGGGGGGGTGGACATTCAGTACTTC.

This clonotype was detected a few times. This sequence joins TRBV20-1 and TRBJ2-7; D ambiguous. The CDR3 contains 14 residues. The germline gives CDR1 DFQATT, CDR2 SNEGSKA (reference sequence). V lost 0 bases and J lost 2, with 11 bases in between. The CDR3 region has the DNA TGCAGTGCTAGAGATTCAACGCTCCCCTACGAGCAGTACTTC. Encoded protein: CSARDSTLPYEQYF.

This clonotype appeared a few times. The chain employs TRBV14 and TRBJ1-2; unclear D gene. CDR1 is SGHDN and CDR2 is FVKESK in the germline V gene. This CDR3 is 13 amino acids long. Trimming pared 1 base from V and 10 bases from J, leaving 13 bases between. The CDR3 sequence: CASSQGYFYDYTF. CDR3 nucleotides: TGTGCCAGCAGCCAAGGTTACTTTTACGACTACACCTTC.

This clonotype was counted many times. The chain joins TRBV6-1 to TRBJ2-7; 7 bases are a match to TRBD2. The germline V gene encodes CDR1 MNHNS and CDR2 SASEGT. This CDR3 has 14 amino acids. V was clipped by 3 bases and J by 1 base; unmatched bases: 3. This CDR3 is CASSERGLSYEQYF. The CDR3 DNA reads TGTGCCAGCAGTGAGCGGGGACTATCCTACGAGCAGTACTTC.

V usage is TRBV20-1 and J usage is TRBJ2-7; TRBD1 aligns across 8 bases. This CDR3 spans 14 amino acids. Germline V lookup: CDR1 DFQATT, CDR2 SNEGSKA (reference sequence). V shed 5 bases, J shed 5 bases, and the junction held 11 bases outside the gene matches. CDR3 sequence (DNA): TGCAGTGCTCCCCGAACGACAGGGGACAACGAGCAGTACTTC. Amino acids: CSAPRTTGDNEQYF.

This clonotype was picked up many times. The chain employs TRBV7-3 and TRBJ1-2; D gene unclear. This CDR3 region has 15 residues. Per germline, CDR1 SGHTA and CDR2 FQGTGA. Trimming pared 5 bases from V and 4 bases from J, leaving 17 bases between. The CDR3 DNA sequence: TGTGCCAGCAGCCCTACACTTTCGAGGGCCTATGGCTACACCTTC. Its protein product is CASSPTLSRAYGYTF.

There are a few counts of this clonotype. The chain links TRBV20-1 to TRBJ2-3; possibly TRBD1 for D (5 bases). The CDR3 has 14 residues. V was pared by 1 base and J by 3 bases, with 11 bases between. The germline V gene has CDR1 DFQATT and CDR2 SNEGSKA (reference sequence). The CDR3 DNA reads TGCAGTGCTAGAGGGGTGGGGCGGACAGATACGCAGTATTTT. Translating gives CSARGVGRTDTQYF.

At least ten counts were recorded for this clonotype. The CDR3 DNA is TGTGCCACCAGTGATGCGGACAGGGGATACCAAGAGACCCAGTACTTC. Translating it yields CATSDADRGYQETQYF. The V call is TRBV24-1, the J call TRBJ2-5; 9 positions agree with TRBD1. The trim removed 3 bases at V and 0 bases at J, leaving 4 bases unmatched. In germline, CDR1 is KGHDR, CDR2 SFDVKD. This CDR3 is built from 16 residues.

There are a few counts of this clonotype. The chain has TRBV20-1 and TRBJ1-5; D gene ambiguous. Deletions cut 7 bases from V and 1 base from J, with 11 bases between. The germline V gene has CDR1 DFQATT and CDR2 SNEGSKA (reference sequence). The CDR3 is made up of 13 amino acids. The CDR3 loop reads CSVETGSNQPQHF. CDR3 in DNA: TGCAGTGTGGAGACGGGAAGCAATCAGCCCCAGCATTTT.

This clonotype was detected many times. The CDR3 DNA follows: TGCAGTGCCCCCCCAGTTGCGGGGGGGTACAATGAGCAGTTCTTC. It translates to CSAPPVAGGYNEQFF. The genes are TRBV20-1 and TRBJ2-1; 9 bases agree with TRBD2. Germline V gene sequence: CDR1 DFQATT, CDR2 SNEGSKA (reference sequence). The CDR3 contains 15 residues. V lost 6 bases, J lost 4 bases, and 10 bases stayed unmatched.